This is a list of T cell receptor beta chains from one sample in a study of T cell repertoires in cytomegalovirus infection. TCRdb used MiXCR to reprocess the reads, holding one entry per CDR3 protein. The repertoire holds 65,000 to 95,000 distinct CDR3 sequences, with more than 3% as singletons. The specimen sequenced was PBMCs. All receptors derive from a human donor in good health (CMV status not recorded). Some clones in this sample may be carry-over from other donors' samples. CDR3s include the opening cysteine and the closing phenylalanine or tryptophan. The D gene is left open where the match is weak. Sizes are listed as once, few, many or a size class.

j_call	d_call	clone_size	v_call	cdr3_aa	cdr3_nt
TRBJ1-1	NA	many	TRBV7-2	CASGFLVWGRGAEAFF	TGTGCCAGCGGGTTTTTAGTATGGGGACGAGGCGCTGAAGCTTTCTTT
TRBJ1-1	NA	many	TRBV24-1	CATSDSQSGGLNTEAFF	TGTGCCACCAGTGATTCGCAGTCTGGGGGCTTGAACACTGAAGCTTTCTTT
TRBJ2-3	NA	many	TRBV2	CASSRPNGGTDTQYF	TGTGCCAGCTCCCGACCTAATGGGGGCACAGATACGCAGTATTTT
TRBJ2-5	NA	many	TRBV7-6	CASSLGDLRRTQYF	TGTGCCAGCAGCTTAGGTGACCTGCGGAGGACCCAGTACTTC
TRBJ1-6	TRBD1	many	TRBV6-2/TRBV6-3	CASSSAQGLHF	TGTGCCAGCAGTTCAGCACAGGGGCTCCACTTT
TRBJ2-5	TRBD1	many	TRBV7-2	CASSRTSTGGGETQYF	TGTGCCAGCAGCCGAACCTCGACAGGGGGCGGAGAGACCCAGTACTTC
TRBJ1-4	NA	many	TRBV6-5	CASSYSGAVTNEKLFF	TGTGCCAGCAGTTACTCGGGTGCCGTGACTAATGAAAAACTGTTTTTT
TRBJ1-5	NA	many	TRBV20-1	CSAGDWGNQPQHF	TGCAGTGCTGGGGATTGGGGCAATCAGCCCCAGCATTTT
TRBJ2-7	TRBD1	many	TRBV7-2	CASSYDRGFEQYF	TGTGCCAGCAGCTACGACAGGGGATTCGAGCAGTACTTC
TRBJ2-7	NA	many	TRBV7-2	CASSFLGGTYEQYF	TGTGCCAGCAGCTTTCTCGGGGGAACCTACGAGCAGTACTTC
TRBJ2-2	NA	many	TRBV14	CASSPSRGIYANTGELFF	TGTGCCAGCAGCCCAAGTCGGGGGATCTACGCGAACACCGGGGAGCTGTTTTTT
TRBJ1-1	TRBD1	many	TRBV27	CASSWTGINTEAFF	TGTGCCAGCAGTTGGACAGGGATCAACACTGAAGCTTTCTTT
TRBJ2-7	NA	many	TRBV5-1	CASSMDPYEEQYF	TGCGCCAGCAGCATGGACCCATACGAGGAGCAGTACTTC
TRBJ1-5	NA	many	TRBV7-2	CASSQTGLNQPQHF	TGTGCCAGCAGCCAAACAGGACTCAATCAGCCCCAGCATTTT
TRBJ2-6	NA	many	TRBV5-6	CASSLAVLSSGANVLTF	TGTGCCAGCAGCTTGGCCGTACTCAGCTCTGGGGCCAACGTCCTGACTTTC
TRBJ2-1	NA	many	TRBV15	CATSGPRELTYNEQFF	TGTGCCACCAGCGGGCCTAGGGAGCTAACCTACAATGAGCAGTTCTTC
TRBJ2-3	TRBD1	many	TRBV7-8	CASSFRGRDTDTQYF	TGTGCCAGCAGCTTTAGGGGGCGCGACACAGATACGCAGTATTTT